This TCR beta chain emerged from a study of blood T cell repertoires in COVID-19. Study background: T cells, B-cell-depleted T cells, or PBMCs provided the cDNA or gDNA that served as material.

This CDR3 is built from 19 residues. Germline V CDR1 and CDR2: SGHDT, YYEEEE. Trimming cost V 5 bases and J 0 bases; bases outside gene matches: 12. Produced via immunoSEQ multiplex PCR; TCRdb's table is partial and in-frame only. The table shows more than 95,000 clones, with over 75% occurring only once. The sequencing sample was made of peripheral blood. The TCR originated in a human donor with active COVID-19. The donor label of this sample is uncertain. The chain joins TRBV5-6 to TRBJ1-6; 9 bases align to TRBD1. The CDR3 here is CASSKLQGARGSYNSPLHF. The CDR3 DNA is TGTGCCAGCAGTAAGCTACAGGGGGCGCGGGGCTCCTATAATTCACCCCTCCACTTT. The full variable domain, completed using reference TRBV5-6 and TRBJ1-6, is DAGVTQSPTHLIKTRGQQVTLRCSPKSGHDTVSWYQQALGQGPQFIFQYYEEEERQRGNFPDRFSGHQFPNYSSELNVNALLLGDSALYLCASSKLQGARGSYNSPLHFGNGTRLTVT.